Sequencing of this T cell receptor beta chain was carried out in a study of T cell responses to AZD1222 COVID-19 vaccine. Turning to the study itself: Timing groups of about 4 and about 12 weeks for second doses were pooled. General study results and limits: No day 14 peak samples; only post-peak repertoires were characterized. Clonal diversity may have been underestimated in mostly white British donors.

TCRdb's table, derived via immunoSEQ multiplex PCR, lists solely in-frame clones and lacks some. The data show 240,000 or so clones, with about 92% seen just once and less than 0.6% held by the top ten. Turning to this clone: The target antigen is unknown.

The CDR3 length is 14 residues. CDR1 is SGHAT and CDR2 is FQNNGV in the germline V gene. Trimming pared 4 bases from V and 3 bases from J, leaving 10 bases between. The chain carries TRBV11-2 and TRBJ2-1; the D gene is possibly TRBD2 (5 bases). The material sequenced was peripheral blood, taken on day 0 of AZD1222 vaccination. This TCR derives from an adult in good health. CDR3 DNA: TGTGCCAGCAGCTCTGGAGGAATCTACAATGAGCAGTTCTTC. Residues: CASSSGGIYNEQFF.